This T cell receptor beta chain was observed in a study of identical twins. This clonotype has a handful of counts. The length of the CDR3 is 17 residues. Germline V gene lookup returns CDR1 SGHDT and CDR2 YYEEEE. The ends lost 4 bases at V and 0 bases at J; junction bases unmatched: 10. It was template switching that added a universal primer site, and there were unique molecular identifiers on the cDNA. Using its own MiXCR run on the 5' RACE reads, TCRdb lists one record per CDR3 protein. The table records approximately 240,000 distinct CDR3 sequences, around 15% of them present only once. The sequencing sample was made of memory (CD45RO+) T cells sorted from blood. The chain uses TRBV5-6 and TRBJ2-1; the match to TRBD2 covers 7 bases. The clonotype comes from a woman between 18 and 29 years old in good health. CDR3 bases: TGTGCCAGCAGCCCTGGGATCAGCGGGAACTCCTACAATGAGCAGTTCTTC. Its protein product is CASSPGISGNSYNEQFF. Full variable domain (outside the CDR3, taken from reference TRBV5-6 and TRBJ2-1): DAGVTQSPTHLIKTRGQQVTLRCSPKSGHDTVSWYQQALGQGPQFIFQYYEEEERQRGNFPDRFSGHQFPNYSSELNVNALLLGDSALYLCASSPGISGNSYNEQFFGPGTRLTVL.